This TCR beta chain was observed in a study of T cell responses to AZD1222 COVID-19 vaccine. About the study: Second-dose schedules of about 4 or about 12 weeks were combined.

The V end was cut by 5 bases, the J end by 1 base, with 11 bases between. This CDR3 has 14 amino acids. Germline CDR1 reads MNHEY; CDR2 reads SVGAGI. This table comes from immunoSEQ multiplex PCR, and its TCRdb copy is limited to in-frame clones, with some not included. The table includes some 150,000 clones, 90% to 95% detected once. The sample in question was peripheral blood, obtained on day 0 of AZD1222 vaccination. The chain carries TRBV6-5 and TRBJ1-2, with D possibly matching TRBD1 (5 bases). This sequence originates from an adult in good health. In DNA form, the CDR3 reads TGTGCCAGCAGTAGGGACGGTAATAACTATGGCTACACCTTC. Its translation is CASSRDGNNYGYTF.